This is a list of T cell receptor beta chains from one sample in a study of regulatory T cells in long-lasting Graves disease. TCRdb passed the multiplex PCR reads through MiXCR, listing each CDR3 protein once. This table has a few hundred thousand distinct CDR3 sequences, 23% appearing once. Sequences were derived from peripheral blood mononuclear cells (PBMCs), sampled when the disease was refractory, from a patient treated with antithyroid drugs. These receptors all stem from a female donor with Graves disease. Each CDR3 is given with its conserved first and last residue. A D gene is named only where the DNA matches it firmly. A clone size is listed for some rows: how often the clone was seen (once, few, many), or a class if it is expanded.

few	TRBV6-5	TRBJ2-7	NA	CASTYRGTGSYEQYF	TGTGCCAGCACTTACCGCGGGACTGGCTCCTACGAGCAGTACTTC
many	TRBV28	TRBJ1-1	NA	CASSLRTYRTEAFF	TGTGCCAGCAGTTTACGGACTTACCGCACTGAAGCTTTCTTT
few	TRBV6-2/TRBV6-3	TRBJ2-5	NA	CASSYSSPGTTQYF	TGTGCCAGCAGTTACTCGAGCCCCGGAACGACCCAGTACTTC
many	TRBV20-1	TRBJ2-7	NA	CSAFQPGRSYEQYF	TGCAGTGCTTTTCAACCGGGACGGTCCTACGAGCAGTACTTC
NA	TRBV7-2	TRBJ2-7	NA	CASNTDSFYYEQYF	TGTGCCAGCAACACGGACAGCTTCTACTACGAGCAGTACTTC
many	TRBV6-1	TRBJ1-1	TRBD1	CASRATQGARTEAFF	TGTGCCAGCAGGGCCACACAGGGGGCGCGAACTGAAGCTTTCTTT
NA	TRBV5-1	TRBJ2-5	NA	CASSKVGLRETQYF	TGCGCCAGCAGCAAAGTAGGCCTAAGGGAGACCCAGTACTTC
few	TRBV7-2	TRBJ2-1	TRBD2	CASSASGRAAQQFF	TGTGCCAGCAGCGCTAGCGGGAGGGCCGCTCAGCAGTTCTTC
many	TRBV2	TRBJ2-7	NA	CASSPGLRSYEQYF	TGTGCCAGCAGCCCGGGCTTACGTTCCTACGAGCAGTACTTC
many	TRBV6-1	TRBJ2-7	NA	CASSMTDTYEQYF	TGTGCCAGCTCCATGACAGACACCTACGAGCAGTACTTC
many	TRBV28	TRBJ2-5	NA	CASSDAAGETQYF	TGTGCCAGCAGTGATGCCGCCGGGGAGACCCAGTACTTC
NA	TRBV18	TRBJ2-7	NA	CTSSPPSAYEQYF	TGTACCAGCTCACCACCGTCGGCGTACGAGCAGTACTTC
NA	TRBV29-1	TRBJ2-5	NA	CSVARPSTGAKETQYF	TGCAGCGTAGCGAGACCGTCGACAGGAGCCAAAGAGACCCAGTACTTC
NA	TRBV20-1	TRBJ2-5	NA	CSARVPAGRKTQYF	TGCAGTGCTAGAGTCCCGGCAGGGCGGAAGACCCAGTACTTC
NA	TRBV7-8	TRBJ1-1	NA	CASSLTELNTEAFF	TGTGCCAGCAGCCTCACAGAGTTGAACACTGAAGCTTTCTTT
many	TRBV7-2	TRBJ1-5	NA	CASSLAGTDSNQPQHF	TGTGCCAGCAGCTTAGCTGGAACCGATAGCAATCAGCCCCAGCATTTT
many	TRBV24-1	TRBJ2-7	NA	CATSESGYEQYF	TGTGCCACCAGTGAATCGGGTTACGAGCAGTACTTC
many	TRBV12-3/TRBV12-4	TRBJ2-5	NA	CASSLAPLGETQYF	TGTGCCAGCAGTTTAGCCCCCTTAGGAGAGACCCAGTACTTC
NA	TRBV7-2	TRBJ1-1	NA	CASSLEGAWSWNTEAFF	TGTGCCAGCAGCTTAGAAGGGGCCTGGAGTTGGAACACTGAAGCTTTCTTT
NA	TRBV5-1	TRBJ2-5	TRBD2	CASSSGGRTGTYQETQYF	TGCGCCAGCAGCTCGGGGGGGCGTACCGGGACCTACCAAGAGACCCAGTACTTC
NA	TRBV5-8	TRBJ1-5	TRBD1	CASSRTNRGNNQPQHF	TGTGCCAGCAGCAGGACCAACAGGGGGAACAATCAGCCCCAGCATTTT
many	TRBV2	TRBJ2-2	NA	CASSEAGLYTGELFF	TGTGCCAGCAGTGAGGCGGGACTCTACACCGGGGAGCTGTTTTTT
NA	TRBV20-1	TRBJ2-2	TRBD1	CSARGAGGSGELFF	TGCAGTGCTAGAGGAGCAGGGGGCAGCGGGGAGCTGTTTTTT
many	TRBV2	TRBJ1-2	NA	CASSEVQGDLNYGYTF	TGTGCCAGCAGTGAAGTTCAAGGCGACCTTAACTATGGCTACACCTTC
few	TRBV27	TRBJ2-7	NA	CASSLRYTYEQYF	TGTGCCAGCAGTTTGAGGTATACCTACGAGCAGTACTTC
few	TRBV19	TRBJ1-3	NA	CASSPRDGGNTIYF	TGTGCCAGTAGCCCCAGGGATGGCGGAAACACCATATATTTT
few	TRBV3-1	TRBJ1-5	NA	CASSQAGRDQPQHF	TGTGCCAGCAGCCAAGCTGGCAGGGATCAGCCCCAGCATTTT
NA	TRBV12-3/TRBV12-4	TRBJ1-4	TRBD1	CASRPTGWYEKLFF	TGTGCCAGCAGGCCGACAGGGTGGTATGAAAAACTGTTTTTT
NA	TRBV11-2	TRBJ2-7	NA	CASSLIAAAGNRAYEQYF	TGTGCCAGCAGCTTAATAGCGGCCGCGGGAAACAGAGCCTACGAGCAGTACTTC
many	TRBV28	TRBJ2-7	NA	CASSTHKDEQYF	TGTGCCAGCAGTACCCACAAGGACGAGCAGTACTTC
many	TRBV29-1	TRBJ2-5	TRBD2	CSVDSRQGVAGGKETQYF	TGCAGCGTTGACTCCCGGCAGGGGGTCGCGGGGGGGAAGGAGACCCAGTACTTC
NA	TRBV27	TRBJ2-1	TRBD2	CASSYLGRGNEQFF	TGTGCCAGCAGTTACCTGGGGAGGGGCAATGAGCAGTTCTTC
NA	TRBV19	TRBJ1-1	TRBD1	CASSVYRGPNTEAFF	TGTGCCAGTAGTGTTTACAGGGGGCCCAACACTGAAGCTTTCTTT
few	TRBV6-1	TRBJ2-3	NA	CASSRTPVSSTDTQYF	TGTGCCAGCAGTCGGACACCCGTTTCGTCCACAGATACGCAGTATTTT
many	TRBV2	TRBJ2-7	TRBD2	CASRLAGYEQYF	TGTGCCAGCAGACTAGCGGGATACGAGCAGTACTTC
few	TRBV7-8	TRBJ1-5	NA	CASSSRDAHQPQHF	TGTGCCAGCAGCTCACGGGACGCTCATCAGCCCCAGCATTTT
many	TRBV28	TRBJ1-2	NA	CASSLFYGYTF	TGTGCCAGCAGTCTCTTCTATGGCTACACCTTC
NA	TRBV12-3/TRBV12-4	TRBJ2-7	NA	CASSLGGGAVGQYF	TGTGCCAGCAGTTTAGGAGGGGGAGCTGTCGGACAGTACTTC
many	TRBV12-3/TRBV12-4	TRBJ2-7	TRBD1	CASRNSGTGPYEQYF	TGTGCCAGCAGAAACTCGGGGACAGGGCCCTACGAGCAGTACTTC
many	TRBV13	TRBJ2-7	NA	CASSLGRFYEQYF	TGTGCCAGCAGCTTAGGCCGGTTCTACGAGCAGTACTTC
many	TRBV2	TRBJ1-5	TRBD1	CASNWDSPSQPQHF	TGTGCCAGCAATTGGGACAGCCCTAGTCAGCCCCAGCATTTT
many	TRBV5-1	TRBJ1-2	NA	CASSIRVNYGYTF	TGCGCCAGCAGCATCAGGGTCAACTATGGCTACACCTTC
few	TRBV20-1	TRBJ1-1	NA	CSALPVGGTMNTEAFF	TGCAGTGCTCTTCCCGTAGGGGGGACTATGAACACTGAAGCTTTCTTT
few	TRBV27	TRBJ1-3	NA	CASSLRQGGNTIYF	TGTGCCAGCAGTCTGCGTCAGGGAGGAAACACCATATATTTT
few	TRBV20-1	TRBJ1-5	NA	CSAGEYSNQPQHF	TGCAGTGCTGGAGAGTATAGCAATCAGCCCCAGCATTTT
NA	TRBV7-9	TRBJ2-7	TRBD1	CASSSYTDRGAWEQYF	TGTGCCAGCAGCTCCTATACTGACAGGGGGGCGTGGGAGCAGTACTTC
many	TRBV7-8	TRBJ1-2	NA	CASSLDQDRRFYGYTF	TGTGCCAGCAGCTTAGACCAGGATCGGAGGTTTTATGGCTACACCTTC
NA	TRBV19	TRBJ1-6	NA	CASTQSGQRSSYNSPLHF	TGTGCCAGTACCCAATCGGGACAACGAAGCTCCTATAATTCACCCCTCCACTTT
once	TRBV19	TRBJ2-7	NA	CASSITPGEQYF	TGTGCCAGTAGTATAACCCCGGGCGAGCAGTACTTC
NA	TRBV5-1	TRBJ2-2	TRBD1	CASSFGDSREGGELFF	TGCGCCAGCAGCTTTGGGGACAGCCGTGAGGGCGGGGAGCTGTTTTTT
few	TRBV20-1	TRBJ1-2	NA	CSAKGVGPWNYGYTF	TGCAGTGCAAAGGGGGTCGGACCCTGGAACTATGGCTACACCTTC
many	TRBV28	TRBJ2-7	TRBD2	CASSWTSGYEQYF	TGTGCCAGCAGCTGGACTAGCGGATACGAGCAGTACTTC